This paragraph covers one TCR beta chain sequence. Its antigen is as yet unknown. These data belong to a study of PD-1 blockade in mismatch repair-deficient tumors. Study conclusions and caveats: After pembrolizumab, tumor-resident clones rose rapidly, then generally contracted before radiologic responses.

Germline V CDR1 and CDR2: GTSNPN, SVGIG (reference sequence). With 5 bases removed from V and 4 bases from J, the gap between germline ends came to 15 bases. This CDR3 has 14 residues. Only in-frame clones appear in the TCRdb table, and some are missing; sequencing was by immunoSEQ multiplex PCR. This table has approximately 100,000 clones, 82% appearing once. The material sequenced was peripheral blood, taken approximately 8 months after starting pembrolizumab. The rearrangement uses TRBV30 and TRBJ2-1; D gene ambiguous. This TCR came from an adult with mismatch repair-deficient cancer. Here the CDR3 DNA reads TGTGCCTGGTCTGGCGTGCGGATTTACAATGAGCAGTTCTTC. It translates to CAWSGVRIYNEQFF.